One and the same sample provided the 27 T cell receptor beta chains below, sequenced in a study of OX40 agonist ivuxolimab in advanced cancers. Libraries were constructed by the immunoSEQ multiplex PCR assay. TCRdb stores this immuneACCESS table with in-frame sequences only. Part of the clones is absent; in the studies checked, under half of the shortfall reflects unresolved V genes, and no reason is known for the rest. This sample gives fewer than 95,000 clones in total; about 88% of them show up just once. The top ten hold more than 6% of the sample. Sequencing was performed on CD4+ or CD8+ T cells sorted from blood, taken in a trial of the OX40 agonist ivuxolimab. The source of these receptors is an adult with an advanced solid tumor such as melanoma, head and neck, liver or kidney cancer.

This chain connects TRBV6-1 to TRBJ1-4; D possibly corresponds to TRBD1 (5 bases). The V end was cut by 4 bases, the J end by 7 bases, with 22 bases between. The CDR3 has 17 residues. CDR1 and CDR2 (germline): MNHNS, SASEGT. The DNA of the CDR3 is TGTGCCAGCAGTGGACTACCGGGAGCAGGGACGGGTGAAAAACTGTTTTTT. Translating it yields CASSGLPGAGTGEKLFF.

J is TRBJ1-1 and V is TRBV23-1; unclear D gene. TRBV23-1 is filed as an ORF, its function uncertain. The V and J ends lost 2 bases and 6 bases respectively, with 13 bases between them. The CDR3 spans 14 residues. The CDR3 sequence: CASSQVSSSSEAFF. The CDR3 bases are TGCGCCAGCAGTCAAGTCAGTAGTTCCTCTGAAGCTTTCTTT.

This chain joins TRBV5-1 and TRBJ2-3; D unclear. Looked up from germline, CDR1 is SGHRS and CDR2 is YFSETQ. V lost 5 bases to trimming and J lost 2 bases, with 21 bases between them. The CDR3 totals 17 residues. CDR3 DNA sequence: TGCGCCAGCAGGGGGTGGCAGGACGGACGAAACACAGATACGCAGTATTTT. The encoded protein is CASRGWQDGRNTDTQYF.

CDR3: CASSPTPGQSNTGELFF. The CDR3 nucleotides read TGCGCCAGCAGCCCAACACCGGGACAGTCGAACACCGGGGAGCTGTTTTTT. The V and J genes are TRBV5-1 and TRBJ2-2, with 7 bases aligning to TRBD1. The CDR3 is made up of 17 amino acids. Germline assignment: CDR1 SGHRS and CDR2 YFSETQ. Trimming cost V 4 bases and J 0 bases; bases outside gene matches: 9.

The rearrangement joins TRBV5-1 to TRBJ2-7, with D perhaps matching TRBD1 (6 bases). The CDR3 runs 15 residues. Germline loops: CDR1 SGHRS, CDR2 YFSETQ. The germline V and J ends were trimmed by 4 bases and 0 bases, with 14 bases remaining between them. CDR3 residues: CASSSGQSLSYEQYF. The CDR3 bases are TGCGCCAGCAGCAGTGGACAGAGCCTCTCCTACGAGCAGTACTTC.

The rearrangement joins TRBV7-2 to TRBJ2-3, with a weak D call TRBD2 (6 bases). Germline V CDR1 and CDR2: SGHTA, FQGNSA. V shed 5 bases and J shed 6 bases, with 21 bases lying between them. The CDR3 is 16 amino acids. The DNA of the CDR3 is TGTGCCAGCAGCCACGAGACTAGGGGTCTCGCCGATACGCAGTATTTT. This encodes CASSHETRGLADTQYF.

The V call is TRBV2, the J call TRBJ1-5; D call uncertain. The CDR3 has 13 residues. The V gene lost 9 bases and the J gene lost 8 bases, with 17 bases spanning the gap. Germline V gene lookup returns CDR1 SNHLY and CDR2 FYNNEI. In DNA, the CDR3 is TGTGCCAGTAGCTGGGCAGAGGAGGAGCCCCAGCATTTT. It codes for CASSWAEEEPQHF.

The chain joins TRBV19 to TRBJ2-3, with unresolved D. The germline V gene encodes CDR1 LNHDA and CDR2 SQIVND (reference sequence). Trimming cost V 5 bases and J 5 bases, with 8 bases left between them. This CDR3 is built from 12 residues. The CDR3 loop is CASSWSEDTQYF. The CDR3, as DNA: TGTGCCAGTAGTTGGTCGGAAGATACGCAGTATTTT.

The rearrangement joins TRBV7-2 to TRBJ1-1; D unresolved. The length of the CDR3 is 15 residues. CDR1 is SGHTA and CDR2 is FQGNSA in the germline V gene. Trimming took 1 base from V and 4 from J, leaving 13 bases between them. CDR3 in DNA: TGTGCCAGCAGCTTAGATAGAAGCTCCGGCACTGAAGCTTTCTTT. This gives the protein CASSLDRSSGTEAFF.

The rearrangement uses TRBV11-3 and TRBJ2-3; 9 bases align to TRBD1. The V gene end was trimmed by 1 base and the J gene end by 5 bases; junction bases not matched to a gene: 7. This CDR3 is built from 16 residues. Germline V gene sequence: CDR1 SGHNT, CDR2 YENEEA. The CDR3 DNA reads TGTGCCAGCAGCTTAGTACTGGGGACAGGGAGAGATACGCAGTATTTT. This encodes CASSLVLGTGRDTQYF.

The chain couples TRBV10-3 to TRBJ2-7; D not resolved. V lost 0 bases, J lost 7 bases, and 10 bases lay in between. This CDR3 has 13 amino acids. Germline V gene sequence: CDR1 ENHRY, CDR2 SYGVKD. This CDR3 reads CAISESMGGEQYV. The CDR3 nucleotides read TGTGCCATCAGTGAGTCGATGGGTGGAGAGCAGTACGTC.

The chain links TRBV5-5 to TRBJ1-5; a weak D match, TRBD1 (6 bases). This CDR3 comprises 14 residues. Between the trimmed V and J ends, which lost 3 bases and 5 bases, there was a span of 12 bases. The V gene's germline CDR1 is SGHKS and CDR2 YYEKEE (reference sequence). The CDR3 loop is CASSSVQGDQPQHF. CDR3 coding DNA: TGTGCCAGCAGCTCCGTACAGGGAGATCAGCCCCAGCATTTT.

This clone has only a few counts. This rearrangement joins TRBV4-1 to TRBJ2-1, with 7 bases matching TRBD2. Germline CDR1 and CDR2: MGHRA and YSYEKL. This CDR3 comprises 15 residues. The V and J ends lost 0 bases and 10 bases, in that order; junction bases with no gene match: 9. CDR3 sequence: CASSQEQRGGWEQFF. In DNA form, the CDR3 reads TGCGCCAGCAGCCAAGAACAGCGGGGTGGGTGGGAGCAGTTCTTC.

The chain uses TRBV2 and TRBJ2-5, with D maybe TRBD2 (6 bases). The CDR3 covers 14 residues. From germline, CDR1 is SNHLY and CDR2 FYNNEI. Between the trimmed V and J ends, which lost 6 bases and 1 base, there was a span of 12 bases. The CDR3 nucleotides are TGTGCCAGCAGCCCCTCAGCGGGCCAAGAGACCCAGTACTTC. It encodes CASSPSAGQETQYF.

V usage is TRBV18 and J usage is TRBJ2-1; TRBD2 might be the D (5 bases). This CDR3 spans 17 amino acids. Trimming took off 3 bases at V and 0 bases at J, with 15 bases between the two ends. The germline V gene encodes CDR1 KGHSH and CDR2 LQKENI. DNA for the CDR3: TGTGCCAGCTCACCGGAGGTAGCTGGTAGCTCCTACAATGAGCAGTTCTTC. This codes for CASSPEVAGSSYNEQFF.

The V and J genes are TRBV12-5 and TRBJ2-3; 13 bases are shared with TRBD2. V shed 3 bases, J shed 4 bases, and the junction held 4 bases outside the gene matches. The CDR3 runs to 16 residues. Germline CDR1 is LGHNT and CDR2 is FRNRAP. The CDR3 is CASGLGLAGVADTQYF. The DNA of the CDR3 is TGTGCTAGTGGTTTAGGACTAGCGGGAGTAGCAGATACGCAGTATTTT.

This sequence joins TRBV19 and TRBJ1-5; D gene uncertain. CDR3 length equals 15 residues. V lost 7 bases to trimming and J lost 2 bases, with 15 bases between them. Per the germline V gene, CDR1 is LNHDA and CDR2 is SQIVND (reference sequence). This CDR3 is CASKATAVGNQPQHF. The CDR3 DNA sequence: TGTGCCAGTAAGGCCACGGCTGTCGGCAATCAGCCCCAGCATTTT.

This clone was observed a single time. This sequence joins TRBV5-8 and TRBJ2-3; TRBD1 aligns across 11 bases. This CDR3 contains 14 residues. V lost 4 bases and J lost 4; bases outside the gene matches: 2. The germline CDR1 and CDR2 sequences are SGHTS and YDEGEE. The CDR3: CASSPGQGADTQYF. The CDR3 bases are TGTGCCAGCAGCCCGGGACAGGGGGCAGATACGCAGTATTTT.

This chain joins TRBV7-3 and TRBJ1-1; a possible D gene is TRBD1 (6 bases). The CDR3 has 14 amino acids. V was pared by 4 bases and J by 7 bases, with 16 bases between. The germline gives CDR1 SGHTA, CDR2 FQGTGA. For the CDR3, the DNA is TGTGCCAGCAGCTCCCAACAGGGTATCGGTGAAGCTTTCTTT. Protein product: CASSSQQGIGEAFF.

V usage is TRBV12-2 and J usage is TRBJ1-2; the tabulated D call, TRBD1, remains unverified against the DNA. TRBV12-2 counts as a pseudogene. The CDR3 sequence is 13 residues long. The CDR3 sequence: CASRQGQGIRYTF. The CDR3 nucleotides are TGTGCAAGTCGCCAAGGACAGGGTATACGCTACACCTTC.

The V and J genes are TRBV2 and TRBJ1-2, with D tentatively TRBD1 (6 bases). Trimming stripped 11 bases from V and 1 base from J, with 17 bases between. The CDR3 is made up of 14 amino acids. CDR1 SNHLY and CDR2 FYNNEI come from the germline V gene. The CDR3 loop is CASSPQGGNYGYTF. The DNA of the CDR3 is TGTGCCTCCAGCCCCCAAGGGGGTAACTATGGCTACACCTTC.

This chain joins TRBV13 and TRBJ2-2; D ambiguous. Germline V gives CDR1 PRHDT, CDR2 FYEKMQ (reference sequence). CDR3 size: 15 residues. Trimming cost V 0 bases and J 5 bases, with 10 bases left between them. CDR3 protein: CASSLGSGVTGELFF. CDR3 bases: TGTGCCAGCAGCTTAGGGTCCGGTGTAACCGGGGAGCTGTTTTTT.

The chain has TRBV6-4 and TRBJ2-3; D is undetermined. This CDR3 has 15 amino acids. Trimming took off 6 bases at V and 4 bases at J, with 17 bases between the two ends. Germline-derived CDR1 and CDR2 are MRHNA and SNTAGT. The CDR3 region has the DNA TGTGCCAGCAGCCTCCTGGCAGGAGCAGCAGATACGCAGTATTTT. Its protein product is CASSLLAGAADTQYF.

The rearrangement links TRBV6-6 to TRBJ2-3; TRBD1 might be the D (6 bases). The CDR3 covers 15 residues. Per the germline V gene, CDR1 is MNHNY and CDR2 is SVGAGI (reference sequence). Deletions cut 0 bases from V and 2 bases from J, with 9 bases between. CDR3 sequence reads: CASSYSDSSTDTQYF. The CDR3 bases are TGTGCCAGCAGTTACTCGGACAGTTCCACAGATACGCAGTATTTT.

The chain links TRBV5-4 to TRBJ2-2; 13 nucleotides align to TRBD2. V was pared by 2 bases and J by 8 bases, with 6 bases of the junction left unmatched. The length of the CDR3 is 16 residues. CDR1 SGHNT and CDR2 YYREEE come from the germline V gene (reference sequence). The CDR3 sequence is CASSFELAGGRGELFF. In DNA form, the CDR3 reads TGTGCCAGCAGCTTCGAACTAGCGGGGGGGCGAGGGGAGCTGTTTTTT. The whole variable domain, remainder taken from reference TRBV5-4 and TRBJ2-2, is ETGVTQSPTHLIKTRGQQVTLRCSSQSGHNTVSWYQQALGQGPQFIFQYYREEENGRGNFPPRFSGLQFPNYSSELNVNALELDDSALYLCASSFELAGGRGELFFGEGSRLTVL.

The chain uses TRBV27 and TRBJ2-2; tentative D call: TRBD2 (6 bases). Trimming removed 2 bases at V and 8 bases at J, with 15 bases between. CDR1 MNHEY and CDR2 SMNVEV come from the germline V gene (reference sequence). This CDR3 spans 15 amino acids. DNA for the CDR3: TGTGCCAGCAGTTTAACACCGACTAGGTTGGGGGAGCTGTTTTTT. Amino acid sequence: CASSLTPTRLGELFF.

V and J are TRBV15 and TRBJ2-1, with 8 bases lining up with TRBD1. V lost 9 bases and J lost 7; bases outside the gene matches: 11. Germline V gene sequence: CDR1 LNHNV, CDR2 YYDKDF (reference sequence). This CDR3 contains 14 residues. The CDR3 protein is CATRPRTGWNEQFF. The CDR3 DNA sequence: TGTGCCACTAGACCTAGGACAGGGTGGAATGAGCAGTTCTTC.